Below are 12 T cell receptor beta chains sequenced from a single sample in a study of blood T cell repertoires in COVID-19. The data were produced by immunoSEQ multiplex PCR, yet TCRdb's version contains in-frame clones alone and is incomplete. The sample includes more than 95,000 clones, roughly 84% of them seen just once. Input material: peripheral blood. These receptors came from a woman older than 75 with acute or convalescent COVID-19.

This clone was counted between two and nine times. J is TRBJ1-2 and V is TRBV29-1; TRBD1 is a possible D gene (5 bases). Germline V gives CDR1 SQVTM, CDR2 ANQGSEA. The V end was cut by 5 bases, the J end by 3 bases, with 10 bases between. CDR3 length: 12 amino acids. CDR3 nucleotide sequence: TGCAGCGTTTTGGGGACTGACTATGGCTACACCTTC. It codes for CSVLGTDYGYTF.

The chain employs TRBV2 and TRBJ1-5; D perhaps matches TRBD1 (5 bases). Germline values: CDR1 SNHLY, CDR2 FYNNEI. The V gene lost 0 bases and the J gene lost 0 bases, with 6 bases spanning the gap. This CDR3 is 15 amino acids long. The CDR3 DNA sequence: TGTGCCAGCAGTGAAGCCGACAGTAGCAATCAGCCCCAGCATTTT. Its translation: CASSEADSSNQPQHF.

The chain links TRBV6-5 to TRBJ1-2, with 7 bases that match TRBD1. Germline V gene sequence: CDR1 MNHEY, CDR2 SVGAGI. Trimming at V came to 6 bases and at J to 7 bases, leaving 14 bases not matched to a gene. This CDR3 has 15 amino acids. The CDR3 nucleotides read TGTGCCAGCAGCCGCCGGGACAGAAGCGTGCGTGGCTACACCTTC. As protein: CASSRRDRSVRGYTF.

The chain uses TRBV7-9 and TRBJ2-7; D not certain. The CDR3 extends over 14 amino acids. Trimming shortened V by 5 bases and J by 2 bases, and 13 bases separated the two germline ends. Germline V gene sequence: CDR1 SEHNR, CDR2 FQNEAQ (reference sequence). This CDR3 reads CASSPASRPYEQYF. The CDR3 DNA is TGTGCCAGCAGCCCGGCGTCTAGGCCCTACGAGCAGTACTTC.

This rearrangement joins TRBV5-1 to TRBJ2-5, with 10 bases that match TRBD1. There are 15 residues in the CDR3. The trim removed 5 bases at V and 3 bases at J, leaving 7 bases unmatched. Germline lookup yields CDR1 SGHRS and CDR2 YFSETQ. CDR3 sequence: CASSLSGTGEETQYF. In DNA, the CDR3 is TGCGCCAGCAGTCTGAGCGGGACAGGGGAAGAGACCCAGTACTTC. The variable domain in full, completed from reference TRBV5-1 and TRBJ2-5, reads KAGVTQTPRYLIKTRGQQVTLSCSPISGHRSVSWYQQTPGQGLQFLFEYFSETQRNKGNFPGRFSGRQFSNSRSEMNVSTLELGDSALYLCASSLSGTGEETQYFGPGTRLLVL.

DNA for the CDR3: TGTGCCATCAGCAGGCCAGGGGATCGAAACACCATATATTTT. Amino acids: CAISRPGDRNTIYF. This chain uses TRBV10-3 with TRBJ1-3, with D maybe TRBD1 (6 bases). Trimming left V 6 bases short and J 5 bases short, with 14 bases between. This CDR3 comprises 14 residues. The V gene's germline CDR1 is ENHRY and CDR2 SYGVKD.

This sequence joins TRBV25-1 and TRBJ1-6, with a weak D call TRBD1 (5 bases). The length of the CDR3 is 14 residues. The V gene lost 5 bases and the J gene lost 3 bases, with 8 bases spanning the gap. Looked up from germline, CDR1 is MGHDK and CDR2 is SYGVNS. This CDR3 is CASSQGVYNSPLHF. The CDR3 nucleotides are TGTGCCAGCAGTCAAGGGGTCTATAATTCACCCCTCCACTTT.

The V and J genes are TRBV19 and TRBJ2-3; a possible D gene is TRBD2 (7 bases). The CDR3 runs 16 residues. Germline V lookup: CDR1 LNHDA, CDR2 SQIVND (reference sequence). V shed 1 base and J shed 3 bases, with 14 bases lying between them. DNA of the CDR3: TGTGCCAGTAGTATAGGGGGGGGGCATCGTACAGATACGCAGTATTTT. It encodes CASSIGGGHRTDTQYF.

To note about this clone: A far larger clone differs by one base, so this is likely a read error. The same CDR3 is also encoded by other DNA sequences in this sample. The V and J genes are TRBV2 and TRBJ1-1; D is perhaps TRBD1 (6 bases). V was clipped by 4 bases and J by 1 base, with 7 bases between them. CDR3 length: 13 residues. Per germline, CDR1 SNHLY and CDR2 FYNNEI. The CDR3 nucleotides read TGTGCCAGCAGTGTAGGGGGGAACACTGAAGCTTTCTTT. Its protein is CASSVGGNTEAFF.

Comment on this clone: One junction end disagrees with the germline gene, perhaps due to a read error. J is TRBJ1-2 and V is TRBV6-5, with D possibly matching TRBD1 (6 bases). CDR1 and CDR2 (germline): MNHEY, SVGAGI. The CDR3 is 12 residues long. The CDR3 coding sequence is TGTGCCAGCAGCCACCGGGACACGGATTCCCGCTTC. Its protein is CASSHRDTDSRF.

This chain links TRBV7-6 with TRBJ2-7; 16 positions match TRBD2. The CDR3 length is 18 residues. Germline V CDR1 and CDR2: SGHVS, FNYEAQ. The V gene end was trimmed by 5 bases and the J gene end by 0 bases; junction bases not matched to a gene: 7. The CDR3 nucleotides read TGTGCCAGCAGCCAGGGGACTAGCGGGAGGGGGAGCTCCTACGAGCAGTACTTC. Its translation is CASSQGTSGRGSSYEQYF.

This sequence joins TRBV5-6 and TRBJ1-2; 8 nucleotides agree with TRBD1. CDR1 and CDR2 from the germline V gene are SGHDT and YYEEEE. The CDR3 covers 13 residues. J gave up 7 bases and V 2 bases, and 4 bases lay outside the gene matches. The CDR3: CASSFRGTGGYTF. CDR3 DNA sequence: TGTGCCAGCAGCTTTAGGGGGACAGGTGGCTACACCTTC.